This is a list of T cell receptor beta chains from one sample in a study of Tregs in tolerant kidney transplant recipients. Repertoires were generated with immunoSEQ multiplex PCR, while TCRdb's copy carries only in-frame clones and drops some. The repertoire consists of approximately 69,000 clones, with less than 90% occurring once and the leading ten covering about 0.36%. This specimen was CD4+ T cells from blood, taken before the transplant. All receptors come from a human donor who received a combined kidney and bone marrow transplant. The CDR3 runs from the conserved cysteine through the conserved F or W. A D gene is named only where the DNA matches it firmly. The size entry is marked missing in some rows and otherwise reads once, few, many or a size class.

clone size: -; V gene: TRBV5-6; D gene: TRBD1; J gene: TRBJ1-5; CDR3 DNA: TGTGCCAGCAGCCCCCATCCGGGACAGGGCAATCAGCCCCAGCATTTT; CDR3 protein: CASSPHPGQGNQPQHF
clone size: once; V gene: TRBV6-5; D gene: -; J gene: TRBJ2-5; CDR3 DNA: TGTGCCAGCAGCGCTGAGGTGGCAGCAGAGACCCAGTACTTC; CDR3 protein: CASSAEVAAETQYF
clone size: -; V gene: TRBV5-6; D gene: TRBD2; J gene: TRBJ2-5; CDR3 DNA: TGTGCCAGCAGCTTGGTAGCGGGAGGACAAGAGACCCAGTACTTC; CDR3 protein: CASSLVAGGQETQYF
clone size: -; V gene: TRBV9; D gene: -; J gene: TRBJ1-1; CDR3 DNA: TGTGCCAGCAGCGAGACCAGGGCGTACACTGAAGCTTTCTTT; CDR3 protein: CASSETRAYTEAFF
clone size: few; V gene: TRBV28; D gene: TRBD2; J gene: TRBJ2-1; CDR3 DNA: TGTGCCAGCAGTTTTTTGACTAGCGGGAGTGGGGACAATGAGCAGTTCTTC; CDR3 protein: CASSFLTSGSGDNEQFF
clone size: -; V gene: TRBV30; D gene: -; J gene: TRBJ1-3; CDR3 DNA: TGTGCCTGGGCCCCCGGGGGGGGAAACACCATATATTTT; CDR3 protein: CAWAPGGGNTIYF
clone size: -; V gene: TRBV2; D gene: TRBD2; J gene: TRBJ2-5; CDR3 DNA: TGTGCCAGCGGAGGACTAGGTGGGTCGAGCGACTTC; CDR3 protein: CASGGLGGSSDF
clone size: -; V gene: TRBV6-1; D gene: -; J gene: TRBJ2-7; CDR3 DNA: TGTGCCAGCAGTGAAGGGCCCCGGGACGAGCAGTACTTC; CDR3 protein: CASSEGPRDEQYF
clone size: once; V gene: TRBV9; D gene: -; J gene: TRBJ1-5; CDR3 DNA: TGTGCCAGCAGCGTAGGGGCAGGGTACGGACCCCAGCATTTT; CDR3 protein: CASSVGAGYGPQHF
clone size: -; V gene: TRBV27; D gene: -; J gene: TRBJ2-7; CDR3 DNA: TGTGCCAGCTCCACCGGACAAGGCTACGAGCAGTACTTC; CDR3 protein: CASSTGQGYEQYF
clone size: -; V gene: TRBV7-2; D gene: TRBD1; J gene: TRBJ2-7; CDR3 DNA: TGTGCCAGCAGCCCCCGGGACAGGGCGTACGAGCAGTACTTC; CDR3 protein: CASSPRDRAYEQYF
clone size: -; V gene: TRBV10-1; D gene: -; J gene: TRBJ1-1; CDR3 DNA: TGCGCCAGCAGTGTTTATAGGGGCACTGAAGCTTTCTTT; CDR3 protein: CASSVYRGTEAFF
clone size: -; V gene: TRBV28; D gene: -; J gene: TRBJ1-2; CDR3 DNA: TGTGCCAGCCGCTATGGGGGCGCTAACTATGGCTACACCTTC; CDR3 protein: CASRYGGANYGYTF
clone size: -; V gene: TRBV6-1; D gene: TRBD2; J gene: TRBJ2-7; CDR3 DNA: TGTGCCAGCAGTGAAGCCGGGAGGAGTTCCTACGAGCAGTACTTC; CDR3 protein: CASSEAGRSSYEQYF
clone size: -; V gene: TRBV19; D gene: -; J gene: TRBJ2-1; CDR3 DNA: TGTGCCAGTAGTCCAGACAGCGCCCCCTCCTACAATGAGCAGTTCTTC; CDR3 protein: CASSPDSAPSYNEQFF
clone size: -; V gene: TRBV19; D gene: -; J gene: TRBJ2-7; CDR3 DNA: TGTGCCAGTAGTGTAGGACAGACCTACGAGCAGTACTTC; CDR3 protein: CASSVGQTYEQYF
clone size: -; V gene: TRBV28; D gene: TRBD2; J gene: TRBJ2-4; CDR3 DNA: TGTGCCAGCAGACCCTTTACCTCTAGCGGGACCCTCCGTGTGGCCAAAAACATTCAGTACTTC; CDR3 protein: CASRPFTSSGTLRVAKNIQYF
clone size: -; V gene: TRBV6-6; D gene: TRBD1; J gene: TRBJ2-7; CDR3 DNA: TGTGCCAGCAGCGGACAGGGCTTCGCCTACGAGCAGTACTTC; CDR3 protein: CASSGQGFAYEQYF
clone size: once; V gene: TRBV30; D gene: -; J gene: TRBJ2-3; CDR3 DNA: TGTGCCCGCAATGGGGGGACTGATACGCAGTATTTT; CDR3 protein: CARNGGTDTQYF
clone size: -; V gene: TRBV13; D gene: TRBD2; J gene: TRBJ2-3; CDR3 DNA: TGTGCCAGCAGCTTTCCTGAGGGACTAGCGGGAGGGCCGGGAGATACGCAGTATTTT; CDR3 protein: CASSFPEGLAGGPGDTQYF
clone size: once; V gene: TRBV6-6; D gene: -; J gene: TRBJ2-4; CDR3 DNA: TGTGCCAGCAGTTACTCACCGGGACTCAGCATTCAGTACTTC; CDR3 protein: CASSYSPGLSIQYF
clone size: -; V gene: TRBV30; D gene: TRBD2; J gene: TRBJ2-1; CDR3 DNA: TGTGCCTGGACCCTTGGGACTAGCGGGACCCGAAAGCAGTTCTTC; CDR3 protein: CAWTLGTSGTRKQFF
clone size: -; V gene: TRBV18; D gene: -; J gene: TRBJ1-4; CDR3 DNA: TGTGCCAGCTCACCACTGGAGAATGAAAAACTGTTTTTT; CDR3 protein: CASSPLENEKLFF
clone size: few; V gene: TRBV7-2; D gene: -; J gene: TRBJ2-7; CDR3 DNA: TGTGCCAGCAGGACCCAGGGCGAGCAGTACTTC; CDR3 protein: CASRTQGEQYF
clone size: -; V gene: TRBV9; D gene: TRBD2; J gene: TRBJ2-6; CDR3 DNA: TGTGCCAGCAAGCGGGGGGGCACTGGGGCCAACGTCCTGACTTTC; CDR3 protein: CASKRGGTGANVLTF
clone size: -; V gene: TRBV10-3; D gene: -; J gene: TRBJ2-2; CDR3 DNA: TGTGCCATCAGTGACGGGGTCCGGGCCGGGGAGCTGTTTTTT; CDR3 protein: CAISDGVRAGELFF
clone size: -; V gene: TRBV28; D gene: -; J gene: TRBJ2-1; CDR3 DNA: TGTGCCAGCAGCCCCCCGGCCTACAATGAGCAGTTCTTC; CDR3 protein: CASSPPAYNEQFF
clone size: -; V gene: TRBV7-9; D gene: TRBD1; J gene: TRBJ2-7; CDR3 DNA: TGTGCCAGCAGCTTTGGGGCAATCGGGACAGGAAAATCCTACGAGCAGTACTTC; CDR3 protein: CASSFGAIGTGKSYEQYF
clone size: -; V gene: TRBV7-2; D gene: -; J gene: TRBJ1-3; CDR3 DNA: TGTGCCAGCAGCCCCGGCTCTGGAAACACCATATATTTT; CDR3 protein: CASSPGSGNTIYF
clone size: -; V gene: TRBV19; D gene: TRBD2; J gene: TRBJ2-6; CDR3 DNA: TGTGCCAGTAGTATTTTACAGCGGGGCCAAGACATCCTGACTTTC; CDR3 protein: CASSILQRGQDILTF
clone size: -; V gene: TRBV7-9; D gene: -; J gene: TRBJ1-5; CDR3 DNA: TGTGCCAGCAGCGCCCCTGAGCAGCCCCAGCATTTT; CDR3 protein: CASSAPEQPQHF
clone size: -; V gene: TRBV10-3; D gene: TRBD2; J gene: TRBJ2-3; CDR3 DNA: TGTGCCATCAGCGCCACTGGACTAGTTGCCCGTCCGGATACGCAGTATTTT; CDR3 protein: CAISATGLVARPDTQYF
clone size: few; V gene: TRBV5-1; D gene: -; J gene: TRBJ1-2; CDR3 DNA: TGCGCCAGCAGCCCAGGTTATGGCTACACCTTC; CDR3 protein: CASSPGYGYTF
clone size: -; V gene: TRBV28; D gene: TRBD1; J gene: TRBJ2-7; CDR3 DNA: TGTGCCAGCAGAGACAGGGGCGATCGCCTCGAGCAGTACTTC; CDR3 protein: CASRDRGDRLEQYF
clone size: -; V gene: TRBV2; D gene: TRBD1; J gene: TRBJ2-7; CDR3 DNA: TGTGCCAGCAGTGCCGCGACAGGGGGCATTATTTACGAGCAGTACTTC; CDR3 protein: CASSAATGGIIYEQYF
clone size: few; V gene: TRBV18; D gene: TRBD1; J gene: TRBJ2-7; CDR3 DNA: TGTGCCAGCTCACCAGGACAGGACTACGAGCAGTACTTC; CDR3 protein: CASSPGQDYEQYF
clone size: -; V gene: TRBV5-8; D gene: -; J gene: TRBJ2-7; CDR3 DNA: TGTGCCAGCAGCCCTCGAGGTAGCGGCAGTTACGAGCAGTACTTC; CDR3 protein: CASSPRGSGSYEQYF